This T cell receptor (beta chain) came from a study of T cell changes during pregnancy in multiple sclerosis. Clones were read by immunoSEQ multiplex PCR, and TCRdb kept only the in-frame ones, dropping some. The table records 90,000 to 120,000 clones, approximately 90% of them present only once. The junction had 8 bases not matched to a gene; V was cut back by 0 bases and J by 5 bases. The CDR3 has 16 amino acids. CDR1 SGDLS and CDR2 YYNGEE come from the germline V gene. The sequence was collected from a female donor with multiple sclerosis, enrolled in a pregnancy study. The chain carries TRBV9 and TRBJ2-5; 9 bases fit TRBD1. The sequencing here drew on peripheral blood, taken in the second trimester of pregnancy. CDR3 in amino acids: CASSVGGTGFGETQYF. The DNA of the CDR3 is TGTGCCAGCAGCGTAGGCGGGACAGGGTTCGGGGAGACCCAGTACTTC.